The next 26 T cell receptor beta chains were all read from a single sample in a study of T cells in Graves' hyperthyroidism and ophthalmopathy. Researchers took RNA transcripts and amplified the TCR beta CDR3 regions from them. The HTBI primer set drove a first-round RT-PCR of the TCR CDR3. MiXCR was run by TCRdb on the multiplex PCR reads, yielding one entry per CDR3 protein. The sample has 500,000 to 650,000 distinct CDR3 sequences; about a sixth are singletons. The sample taken for sequencing was blood. The receptors shown here come from a woman between 18 and 29 years old with Graves' ophthalmopathy.

This clonotype was recorded at least ten times. The chain is built from TRBV11-2 and TRBJ2-7, with TRBD2 matching 11 bases. J was trimmed by 2 bases and V by 6 bases; bases with no gene match: 0. The germline gives CDR1 SGHAT, CDR2 FQNNGV. This CDR3 has 13 residues. In DNA, the CDR3 is TGTGCCAGCAGGACTAGCGGGACCTACGAGCAGTACTTC. Residues: CASRTSGTYEQYF.

This chain connects TRBV10-1 to TRBJ2-3; D call uncertain. Germline CDR1 reads WNHNN; CDR2 reads SYGVQD (reference sequence). V was trimmed by 3 bases and J by 2 bases, leaving 18 bases between them. The CDR3 is 17 residues long. The DNA for the CDR3 is TGCGCCAGCAGTGAAAGACCCCCCGATATGTACACAGATACGCAGTATTTT. Protein: CASSERPPDMYTDTQYF.

With respect to this clonotype: A much more abundant neighbour one base away suggests this may be a read error. V is TRBV28 and J is TRBJ1-1, with TRBD1 as a possible D gene (5 bases). Per the germline V gene, CDR1 is MDHEN and CDR2 is SYDVKM. This CDR3 has 15 amino acids. Here the CDR3 reads CANSLAGGSGTEAFF. The CDR3 DNA is TGTGCCAACAGTTTAGCTGGGGGGAGTGGCACTGAAGCTTTCTTT.

This clonotype was detected ten times or more. The V and J genes are TRBV28 and TRBJ2-7; 11 nucleotides line up with TRBD1. The CDR3 extends over 14 amino acids. Germline CDR1 reads MDHEN; CDR2 reads SYDVKM. V trimming: 5 bases; J trimming: 6 bases; junction bases outside the gene matches: 6. CDR3 sequence reads: CASSLTGTGGEQYF. CDR3 sequence (DNA): TGTGCCAGCAGTCTAACCGGGACAGGGGGCGAGCAGTACTTC.

The sample holds a few counts of this clonotype. The chain recombines TRBV20-1 with TRBJ1-4; D is ambiguous. There are 14 residues in the CDR3. Trimming removed 1 base from V and 5 bases from J, with 11 bases in between. In germline, CDR1 is DFQATT, CDR2 SNEGSKA (reference sequence). CDR3 protein: CSARVLQRNEKLFF. In DNA, the CDR3 is TGCAGTGCTAGAGTTTTACAGCGGAATGAAAAACTGTTTTTT.

This clonotype was counted ten times or more. V gene TRBV6-1 combines with J gene TRBJ1-1; D is unclear. V gave up 5 bases and J gave up 6 bases, with 10 bases separating them. CDR1 is MNHNS, CDR2 SASEGT, per germline. The CDR3 contains 12 residues. CDR3 in DNA: TGTGCCAGCAGTTTGGAAGGACCTGAAGCTTTCTTT. Its protein product is CASSLEGPEAFF.

This clonotype has a count of ten or more. The V call is TRBV20-1, the J call TRBJ2-7, with D perhaps TRBD2 (6 bases). V was shortened by 4 bases and J by 0 bases, with 10 bases between the two germline ends. This CDR3 is built from 13 residues. The germline V gene encodes CDR1 DFQATT and CDR2 SNEGSKA (reference sequence). CDR3 bases: TGCAGTGCTACCGGGAGAGCCTCCTACGAGCAGTACTTC. Translating it yields CSATGRASYEQYF.

This clonotype was found a few times. This chain joins TRBV10-2 and TRBJ2-2; tentatively, D is TRBD2 (6 bases). The CDR3 has 13 amino acids. Looked up from germline, CDR1 is WSHSY and CDR2 is SAAADI. V shed 10 bases and J shed 7 bases, with 16 bases lying between them. CDR3 region: CATRDSPGGELFF. Here the CDR3 DNA reads TGCGCCACCCGGGACTCCCCTGGCGGGGAGCTGTTTTTT.

This clonotype was detected only a few times. The J gene is TRBJ1-3, the V gene TRBV27; tentatively, D is TRBD1 (6 bases). In germline, CDR1 is MNHEY, CDR2 SMNVEV (reference sequence). The CDR3 sequence is 14 residues long. Between the trimmed V and J ends, which lost 6 bases and 4 bases, there was a span of 13 bases. The CDR3, as DNA: TGTGCCAGCAGCTTACAGGGAGGAGGAAACACCATATATTTT. Its protein is CASSLQGGGNTIYF.

For the CDR3, the DNA is TGTGCCAGCAGCCGGGGGGGCCTCGGGGCCCAGCATTTT. Translating it yields CASSRGGLGAQHF. The rearrangement uses TRBV5-6 and TRBJ1-5; D possibly corresponds to TRBD1 (6 bases). This CDR3 comprises 13 residues. Germline CDR1 SGHDT, CDR2 YYEEEE. Trimming took off 4 bases at V and 11 bases at J, with 16 bases between the two ends.

This clonotype occurred many times. The J gene is TRBJ1-1, the V gene TRBV30; tentative D call: TRBD1 (5 bases). The CDR3 is 16 residues long. The germline V gene encodes CDR1 GTSNPN and CDR2 SVGIG (reference sequence). The V end was cut by 1 base, the J end by 1 base, with 16 bases between. The CDR3 reads CAWSGGGAGTNTEAFF. The CDR3 nucleotides are TGTGCCTGGAGTGGTGGTGGGGCAGGGACGAACACTGAAGCTTTCTTT.

This clonotype was counted many times. This rearrangement joins TRBV20-1 to TRBJ2-5, with TRBD2 identical over 8 bases. Germline V gene data show CDR1 as DFQATT and CDR2 as SNEGSKA (reference sequence). J gave up 2 bases and V 6 bases, and 5 bases lay outside the gene matches. This CDR3 comprises 13 residues. The CDR3 nucleotides are TGCAGTGCATATGTAGCGGGGCAAGAGACCCAGTACTTC. Its protein product is CSAYVAGQETQYF.

This clonotype was recorded a few times. J is TRBJ2-1 and V is TRBV24-1; D is uncertain. V gave up 0 bases and J gave up 6 bases, with 5 bases separating them. Germline-derived CDR1 and CDR2 are KGHDR and SFDVKD. CDR3 size: 13 residues. CDR3 sequence reads: CATSDLMSNEQFF. CDR3 nucleotide sequence: TGTGCCACCAGTGATTTGATGTCCAATGAGCAGTTCTTC.

This clonotype was seen many times. This chain uses TRBV11-2 with TRBJ1-2, with D hard to call. Germline CDR1 SGHAT, CDR2 FQNNGV. Deletions cut 5 bases from V and 1 base from J, with 8 bases between. CDR3 size: 13 residues. CDR3 region: CASSPFLNYGYTF. CDR3 bases: TGTGCCAGCAGCCCCTTCCTTAACTATGGCTACACCTTC. The full variable domain, rest sourced from reference TRBV11-2 and TRBJ1-2, is EAGVAQSPRYKIIEKRQSVAFWCNPISGHATLYWYQQILGQGPKLLIQFQNNGVVDDSQLPKDRFSAERLKGVDSTLKIQPAKLEDSAVYLCASSPFLNYGYTFGSGTRLTVV.

This clonotype was recorded at least ten times. The genes are TRBV13 and TRBJ2-1; D remains unclear. Trimming left V 4 bases short and J 5 bases short, with 6 bases between. From germline, CDR1 is PRHDT and CDR2 FYEKMQ (reference sequence). CDR3 size: 12 residues. The CDR3 loop is CASSSRNNEQFF. For the CDR3, the DNA is TGTGCCAGCAGCTCCCGGAACAATGAGCAGTTCTTC.

The V and J genes are TRBV7-2 and TRBJ2-2; 7 bases match TRBD1. The CDR3 is 15 amino acids. V was pared by 3 bases and J by 4 bases, with 5 bases of the junction left unmatched. Per the germline V gene, CDR1 is SGHTA and CDR2 is FQGNSA. The DNA for the CDR3 is TGTGCCAGCAGCTTGGGACAGCACCCCACCGGGGAGCTGTTTTTT. Protein product: CASSLGQHPTGELFF.

The gene calls are TRBV12-3 or TRBV12-4 and TRBJ2-7, with D perhaps matching TRBD2 (5 bases). V was shortened by 9 bases and J by 5 bases, with 17 bases between the two germline ends. The CDR3 extends over 13 amino acids. CDR3 amino acids: CARTTRWRHEQYF. CDR3 in DNA: TGTGCCAGGACTACTAGATGGCGGCACGAGCAGTACTTC.

This clonotype showed up many times. The chain is built from TRBV28 and TRBJ2-5, with 9 bases lining up with TRBD2. Germline CDR1 is MDHEN and CDR2 is SYDVKM. This CDR3 comprises 16 residues. Trimming took 5 bases from V and 0 from J; bases not matched to a gene: 7. CDR3 bases: TGTGCCAGCAGTCCGCGACTAGCGGAGTACCAAGAGACCCAGTACTTC. It translates to CASSPRLAEYQETQYF.

V gene TRBV10-2 combines with J gene TRBJ2-7; possibly TRBD1 for D (6 bases). The germline CDR1 and CDR2 sequences are WSHSY and SAAADI. V was pared by 2 bases and J by 3 bases, with 11 bases between. The CDR3 has 14 residues. As DNA, the CDR3 is TGCGCCAGCAGTGAGGCAGGGGACGGCTACGAGCAGTACTTC. Residues: CASSEAGDGYEQYF.

This clonotype was found many times. The chain links TRBV20-1 to TRBJ1-5; D uncertain. This CDR3 region has 12 residues. The V end was cut by 4 bases, the J end by 3 bases, with 7 bases between. Germline V gene data show CDR1 as DFQATT and CDR2 as SNEGSKA (reference sequence). The CDR3 nucleotides are TGCAGTGCTACTAACTACAATCAGCCCCAGCATTTT. Residues: CSATNYNQPQHF.

The CDR3 protein is CAIFSGTGKFVFADTQYF. For the CDR3, the DNA is TGTGCCATCTTCTCCGGGACAGGGAAATTCGTGTTTGCAGATACGCAGTATTTT. V usage is TRBV25-1 and J usage is TRBJ2-3; 9 positions match TRBD1. Germline V gene data show CDR1 as MGHDK and CDR2 as SYGVNS. This CDR3 is built from 18 residues. Trimming cost V 10 bases and J 4 bases; bases outside gene matches: 21. Filled out from reference TRBV25-1 and TRBJ2-3, the complete variable domain reads EADIYQTPRYLVIGTGKKITLECSQTMGHDKMYWYQQDPGMELHLIHYSYGVNSTEKGDLSSESTVSRIRTEHFPLTLESARPSHTSQYLCAIFSGTGKFVFADTQYFGPGTRLTVL.

There are a few counts of this clonotype. The chain couples TRBV9 to TRBJ2-2, with 7 bases matching TRBD1. The CDR3 length is 13 residues. V lost 3 bases, J lost 5 bases, and 1 base stayed unmatched. Germline V gene sequence: CDR1 SGDLS, CDR2 YYNGEE. CDR3 region: CASSADRTGELFF. In DNA form, the CDR3 reads TGTGCCAGCAGCGCGGACAGGACCGGGGAGCTGTTTTTT.

This clonotype has at least ten counts. The CDR3 protein is CARQGQGNTEAFF. For the CDR3, the DNA is TGTGCCCGACAGGGACAGGGGAACACTGAAGCTTTCTTT. The chain combines TRBV30 with TRBJ1-1; TRBD1 aligns across 9 bases. V shed 8 bases and J 1 base; nucleotides not matched to a gene: 5. The CDR3 is 13 amino acids. Germline CDR1 reads GTSNPN; CDR2 reads SVGIG (reference sequence).

This clonotype was seen more than once but under ten times. The rearrangement joins TRBV7-9 to TRBJ1-1; 9 bases match TRBD1. The germline CDR1 and CDR2 sequences are SEHNR and FQNEAQ (reference sequence). Trimming removed 5 bases from V and 5 bases from J; junction bases left unmatched: 12. The CDR3 has 16 residues. CDR3 DNA: TGTGCCAGCAGCCCGGGACAGGGAAGAGATTTGACTGAAGCTTTCTTT. Encoded protein: CASSPGQGRDLTEAFF.

V gene TRBV4-1 combines with J gene TRBJ1-4, with 8 bases that match TRBD1. The junction had 8 bases not matched to a gene; V was cut back by 3 bases and J by 8 bases. Germline values: CDR1 MGHRA, CDR2 YSYEKL. CDR3 length: 15 amino acids. CDR3 in amino acids: CASSQPGQGAEKLFF. The CDR3 bases are TGCGCCAGCAGCCAGCCGGGGCAGGGGGCGGAAAAACTGTTTTTT.

The J gene is TRBJ2-3, the V gene TRBV20-1, with 16 bases identical to TRBD2. Germline assignment: CDR1 DFQATT and CDR2 SNEGSKA (reference sequence). This CDR3 spans 16 amino acids. V shed 5 bases, J shed 4 bases, and the junction held 6 bases outside the gene matches. As DNA, the CDR3 is TGCAGTGCTGACGGGACTAGCGGGAGGGGCCCAGATACGCAGTATTTT. The encoded protein is CSADGTSGRGPDTQYF.